This T cell receptor beta chain was sequenced for a study of shared clonotypes between healthy human individuals. Germline V gives CDR1 MNHEY, CDR2 SMNVEV (reference sequence). This CDR3 is built from 13 residues. Trimming removed 2 bases at V and 5 bases at J, with 10 bases between. On this clone: Its antigen is as yet unknown.

Study-level points and caveats: Clonotypes shared by all four donors outscored non-shared clonotypes in generation probability.

Profiling relied on immunoSEQ multiplex PCR, and the TCRdb table lists in-frame clones only, not all of them. The sample consists of roughly 2,000,000 clones, about 94% of them appearing once. As defined, naive CD8 cells were CD45RO-negative and positively selected for CCR7, with terminally differentiated effector memory CD45RA+ cells excluded. Donors were Caucasian adults residing in Nashville, Tennessee, USA. The sample was naive CD8+ T cells sorted from blood. This chain uses TRBV27 with TRBJ2-7; D is undetermined. This receptor was obtained from a young man in good health. The CDR3 nucleotides read TGTGCCAGCAGTTTAGGCAACTTTAACGAGCAGTACTTC. Translated, it gives CASSLGNFNEQYF.